These 12 T cell receptor beta chains share one sample of origin, sequenced in a study of T-cell memory formation after mild COVID-19. Each CDR3 protein gets one entry after TCRdb re-called the 5' RACE reads with MiXCR. This sample has about 130,000 distinct CDR3 sequences, with over 15% found just once. The sequenced sample was PBMCs or a T cell subset sorted from them (not recorded which). The receptors were gathered from a man in his late teens or twenties who had mild COVID-19 (a few samples of this study predate the infection). Cell type and time point are not known.

The chain recombines TRBV12-3 or TRBV12-4 with TRBJ2-1; perhaps TRBD2 as D (5 bases). V was cut by 7 bases and J by 5 bases, with 15 bases left in between. There are 14 residues in the CDR3. CDR3 residues: CASNPSRHHNEQFF. The DNA of the CDR3 is TGTGCCAGCAATCCTAGCAGGCATCACAATGAGCAGTTCTTC.

The V and J genes are TRBV18 and TRBJ2-7, with D perhaps assigned TRBD1 or TRBD2 (5 bases each). Germline V gene data show CDR1 as KGHSH and CDR2 as LQKENI. Trimming took 3 bases from V and 6 from J, leaving 18 bases between them. The CDR3 runs 15 residues. CDR3 sequence: CASSPQTDLGVEQYF. The DNA for the CDR3 is TGTGCCAGCTCACCGCAGACAGACTTGGGGGTCGAGCAGTACTTC.

This clonotype occurred many times. The chain carries TRBV7-2 and TRBJ2-7; 7 bases map to TRBD2. The CDR3 has 15 residues. Germline V gene sequence: CDR1 SGHTA, CDR2 FQGNSA. Losses at the gene ends were 4 bases for V and 7 bases for J; bases not matched to a gene: 13. DNA of the CDR3: TGTGCCAGCAGCTCCCAAGCTCTAGCGGTGGGAGAGCAGTACTTC. As protein: CASSSQALAVGEQYF. Drawing the rest from reference TRBV7-2 and TRBJ2-7, the complete variable domain is GAGVSQSPSNKVTEKGKDVELRCDPISGHTALYWYRQSLGQGLEFLIYFQGNSAPDKSGLPSDRFSAERTGGSVSTLTIQRTQQEDSAVYLCASSSQALAVGEQYFGPGTRLTVT.

The chain employs TRBV6-6 and TRBJ1-5; D uncertain. Germline values: CDR1 MNHNY, CDR2 SVGAGI (reference sequence). The CDR3 is made up of 15 amino acids. V was clipped by 2 bases and J by 4 bases, with 12 bases between them. The CDR3 nucleotides read TGTGCCAGCAGTTACAGTCCAGGAGTAAATCAGCCCCAGCATTTT. The encoded protein is CASSYSPGVNQPQHF.

This clonotype was observed a handful of times. V gene TRBV6-2 or TRBV6-3 combines with J gene TRBJ1-5, with 7 bases identical to TRBD1. Germline V gene sequence: CDR1 MNHEY, CDR2 SVGEGT. There are 14 residues in the CDR3. V shed 5 bases, J shed 6 bases, and the junction held 7 bases outside the gene matches. CDR3 DNA sequence: TGTGCCAGCAGTCGGACAGGTCAACGTCAGCCCCAGCATTTT. Encoded protein: CASSRTGQRQPQHF.

The rearrangement joins TRBV4-1 to TRBJ1-1, with D possibly matching TRBD1 (6 bases). Looked up from germline, CDR1 is MGHRA and CDR2 is YSYEKL. Trimming removed 4 bases at V and 3 bases at J, with 21 bases between. The CDR3 is 17 residues long. The CDR3 spells CASSLRTAFPPDTEAFF. The DNA of the CDR3 is TGCGCCAGCAGCCTACGGACAGCTTTTCCACCGGACACTGAAGCTTTCTTT.

The gene calls are TRBV5-1 and TRBJ2-2, with 13 bases aligning to TRBD2. CDR1 and CDR2 (germline): SGHRS, YFSETQ. With 4 bases clipped from V and 0 bases from J, the junction kept 3 bases outside the gene matches. The CDR3 totals 17 residues. The DNA of the CDR3 is TGCGCCAGCAGCCACGGACTAGCGGGGGCGAACACCGGGGAGCTGTTTTTT. It is translated as CASSHGLAGANTGELFF.

The chain recombines TRBV5-1 with TRBJ2-7; 8 bases line up with TRBD2. The junction had 6 bases not matched to a gene; V was cut back by 4 bases and J by 0 bases. Germline V gene lookup returns CDR1 SGHRS and CDR2 YFSETQ. The CDR3 sequence is 15 residues long. Here the CDR3 reads CASSPGGGASYEQYV. The CDR3 DNA follows: TGCGCCAGCAGCCCGGGAGGGGGGGCCTCCTACGAGCAGTACGTC.

There are a few counts of this clonotype. This rearrangement joins TRBV5-1 to TRBJ1-4; D ambiguous. CDR1 and CDR2 (germline): SGHRS, YFSETQ. Trimming took off 4 bases at V and 0 bases at J, with 10 bases between the two ends. CDR3 size: 15 residues. The CDR3 here is CASSRGSATNEKLFF. The CDR3 nucleotides are TGCGCCAGCAGCAGAGGGAGTGCAACTAATGAAAAACTGTTTTTT.

This clonotype was seen at least ten times. The chain combines TRBV5-1 with TRBJ1-2, with 7 bases that match TRBD1. Germline V CDR1 and CDR2: SGHRS, YFSETQ. The CDR3 is 17 amino acids. V shed 4 bases, J shed 4 bases, and the junction held 16 bases outside the gene matches. The CDR3 loop reads CASSRVPVRQGSYGYTF. CDR3 in DNA: TGCGCCAGCAGCAGGGTCCCTGTTCGACAGGGATCCTATGGCTACACCTTC.

This chain joins TRBV6-2 or TRBV6-3 and TRBJ2-2, with D perhaps matching TRBD1 or TRBD2 (5 bases each). Germline loops: CDR1 MNHEY, CDR2 SVGEGT. The V gene lost 2 bases and the J gene lost 7 bases, with 8 bases spanning the gap. The length of the CDR3 is 13 residues. The CDR3 loop is CASSYRDHGELFF. CDR3 coding DNA: TGTGCCAGCAGTTACAGGGACCACGGGGAGCTGTTTTTT.

The chain links TRBV2 to TRBJ2-3; possible D gene TRBD2, 6 bases. Germline V gene sequence: CDR1 SNHLY, CDR2 FYNNEI. The CDR3 loop spans 15 amino acids. Trimming shortened V by 6 bases and J by 3 bases, and 16 bases separated the two germline ends. CDR3 bases: TGTGCCAGCAGCACCCCCCGGGGGAGGACAGATACGCAGTATTTT. Translated: CASSTPRGRTDTQYF. Supplemented by reference TRBV2 and TRBJ2-3, the full variable domain reads EPEVTQTPSHQVTQMGQEVILRCVPISNHLYFYWYRQILGQKVEFLVSFYNNEISEKSEIFDDQFSVERPDGSNFTLKIRSTKLEDSAMYFCASSTPRGRTDTQYFGPGTRLTVL.